This T cell receptor beta chain was obtained from a study of response to subunit inactivated influenza vaccine. Study outcomes and limitations: Authors suggested that a seasonal influenza vaccination recruits few new T cells each time.

This clonotype was picked up many times. No antigen is known for it. With 6 bases clipped from V and 4 bases from J, the junction kept 7 bases outside the gene matches. The CDR3 contains 16 residues. TCRdb reprocessed the RT-PCR reads with MiXCR, giving one entry per CDR3 protein. The table shows 650,000 to 800,000 distinct CDR3 sequences, with about 15% occurring only once. The sequenced sample was PBMCs from blood, obtained less than 15 days before vaccination. The J gene is TRBJ2-2, the V gene TRBV12-3 or TRBV12-4; 11 nucleotides match TRBD1. The sequence came from a man aged 45-65 years who received an inactivated influenza vaccine. The CDR3 protein is CASRFRDRGSTGELFF. For the CDR3, the DNA is TGTGCCAGCAGGTTCCGGGACAGGGGGAGCACCGGGGAGCTGTTTTTT.